This T cell receptor beta chain comes out of a study of CD8 T cells in ankylosing spondylitis. Whole-study findings and limits: Several highly homologous variants formed a TCR beta motif that appeared characteristic of ankylosing spondylitis blood. Matched ankylosing spondylitis synovial fluid reportedly showed significant enrichment of disease-linked clones.

TCRdb processed the 5' RACE reads anew with MiXCR; each CDR3 protein has one entry. The data show some 800,000 distinct CDR3 sequences, 10% to 15% seen once. The CDR3 has 16 amino acids. Between the trimmed V and J ends, which lost 6 bases and 3 bases, there was a span of 19 bases. Germline assignment: CDR1 MNHEY and CDR2 SVGEGT. This clonotype turned up a few times. The antigen remains unidentified. The sequencing sample was made of blood, either unsorted or a sorted T cell fraction (not recorded which). The source is a male donor with ankylosing spondylitis. The V gene is TRBV6-2 or TRBV6-3, the J gene TRBJ2-3; the D is unclear. The CDR3 DNA follows: TGTGCCAGCAGCCCGGAGTTAAACATCTTTACAGATACGCAGTATTTT. The encoded protein is CASSPELNIFTDTQYF.